The 30 T cell receptor beta chains reported below all come from one sample, sequenced in a study of CXCR3-negative and CXCR3-positive naive CD8 T cells (dated by TCRdb to about 2019). The sequencer listed for this sample is NextSeq 550. The Human TCR Profiling Kit (MiLaboratory) was used to prepare UMI-labeled 5' RACE TRB cDNA libraries. TCRdb reprocessed the reads into one record per CDR3 protein sequence, lacking DNA. The sample's clone listing holds around 88,000 distinct CDR3 sequences. Jointly, the top ten make up less than 0.85% of the sample. The full study reports these points: TRB CDR3s from CXCR3-positive naive cells showed higher hydrophobicity (lower Kidera factor 4), lower energy, and higher strength and volume indices than CXCR3-negative naive cells.

No antigen is known for these receptors. The sample comprised naive CXCR3+ CD8+ T cells from blood. This specimen's cell subset or site label, interpreted: CD45RO-CCR7+CD27+CD95- naive CD8+ T cells expressing CXCR3 (TNR3+). Receptor source: a human donor in good health. Some clones in this sample may be carry-over from other donors' samples.

Here the CDR3 reads CSARPFMNTEAFF. The chain carries TRBV20-1 and TRBJ1-1. The CDR3 sequence is 13 residues long. The germline V gene has CDR1 DFQATT and CDR2 SNEGSKA (reference sequence).

V and J are TRBV28 and TRBJ2-5; TCRdb outputs TRBD1, but without DNA this stays unchecked. CDR3 length: 16 amino acids. Germline assignment: CDR1 MDHEN and CDR2 SYDVKM. The CDR3 sequence: CASSVTPTESQETQYF. Variable domain in full (rest from reference TRBV28 and TRBJ2-5): DVKVTQSSRYLVKRTGEKVFLECVQDMDHENMFWYRQDPGLGLRLIYFSYDVKMKEKGDIPEGYSVSREKKERFSLILESASTNQTSMYLCASSVTPTESQETQYFGPGTRLLVL.

This rearrangement joins TRBV6-6 to TRBJ2-3. CDR3 size: 13 residues. Germline V lookup: CDR1 MNHNY, CDR2 SVGAGI (reference sequence). CDR3 amino acids: CASSGVWSDTQYF.

The chain employs TRBV28 and TRBJ2-5; TCRdb calls TRBD1, which cannot be checked without DNA. The germline CDR1 and CDR2 sequences are MDHEN and SYDVKM. This CDR3 spans 13 amino acids. The CDR3: CASGKTGEETQYF.

The CDR3 here is CASRELAGLRNEQFF. The V call is TRBV27, the J call TRBJ2-1; TCRdb's D call of TRBD2 is untestable without DNA. Germline CDR1 reads MNHEY; CDR2 reads SMNVEV (reference sequence). This CDR3 is 15 amino acids long.

J is TRBJ1-1 and V is TRBV6-2 or TRBV6-3. The CDR3 covers 14 residues. Germline V lookup: CDR1 MNHEY, CDR2 SVGEGT. The chain's CDR3 is CASSFPAGNTEAFF.

The V gene is TRBV27, the J gene TRBJ2-7. Germline V gene lookup returns CDR1 MNHEY and CDR2 SMNVEV (reference sequence). This CDR3 region has 14 residues. CDR3 protein: CASSRSGGYYEQYF.

CDR3 loop: CASSSRTGGVSEQYF. The chain uses TRBV6-6 and TRBJ2-7; there is no DNA to check the TCRdb D call of TRBD1. Germline V gene sequence: CDR1 MNHNY, CDR2 SVGAGI (reference sequence). The CDR3 consists of 15 residues.

The chain links TRBV29-1 to TRBJ1-2; TCRdb proposes TRBD1, but this gene call is untestable without DNA. Germline loops: CDR1 SQVTM, CDR2 ANQGSEA. The CDR3 length is 12 residues. This chain's CDR3 is CSVPGPRSGYTF.

V gene TRBV28 combines with J gene TRBJ2-7; as DNA is missing, the TRBD1 call by TCRdb cannot be tested. The length of the CDR3 is 13 residues. From germline, CDR1 is MDHEN and CDR2 SYDVKM. CDR3 in amino acids: CATYRDRFYEQYF.

The rearrangement uses TRBV15 and TRBJ1-1; TCRdb's D call, TRBD1, is unchecked because there is no DNA. CDR3 length: 14 residues. From germline, CDR1 is LNHNV and CDR2 YYDKDF (reference sequence). CDR3 region: CATSAVTGNTEAFF.

This chain connects TRBV5-1 to TRBJ2-2; without DNA, the TCRdb call of TRBD2 cannot be checked. Looked up from germline, CDR1 is SGHRS and CDR2 is YFSETQ. The CDR3 extends over 14 amino acids. The CDR3: CASRLGSGGGELFF.

This chain links TRBV4-2 with TRBJ1-2. The CDR3 is made up of 17 amino acids. The germline V gene encodes CDR1 LGHNA and CDR2 YNFKEQ. CDR3 region: CASSQGLAASSSYGYTF.

The chain uses TRBV12-3 or TRBV12-4 and TRBJ2-7; TCRdb selects TRBD1, and the lack of DNA leaves this call unchecked. The CDR3 runs 13 residues. CDR3 in amino acids: CASTAGVGDEQYF.

V gene TRBV29-1 combines with J gene TRBJ2-1; TCRdb outputs TRBD1, but without DNA this stays unchecked. Per the germline V gene, CDR1 is SQVTM and CDR2 is ANQGSEA. The CDR3 extends over 13 amino acids. The CDR3 is CSVAGGNYNEQFF.

This chain joins TRBV28 and TRBJ1-4; absent DNA, TCRdb's TRBD1 call cannot be checked. CDR1 is MDHEN and CDR2 is SYDVKM in the germline V gene. This CDR3 is 15 amino acids long. CDR3 region: CASSLFGDRDEKLFF.

The chain has TRBV15 and TRBJ2-1. The CDR3 contains 13 residues. The V gene's germline CDR1 is LNHNV and CDR2 YYDKDF (reference sequence). CDR3 loop: CATSRETYNEQFF. Full variable domain (rest looked up from reference TRBV15 and TRBJ2-1): DAMVIQNPRYQVTQFGKPVTLSCSQTLNHNVMYWYQQKSSQAPKLLFHYYDKDFNNEADTPDNFQSRRPNTSFCFLDIRSPGLGDTAMYLCATSRETYNEQFFGPGTRLTVL.

The chain uses TRBV20-1 and TRBJ2-7; as DNA is missing, the TRBD1 call by TCRdb cannot be tested. The CDR3 has 14 amino acids. Germline V lookup: CDR1 DFQATT, CDR2 SNEGSKA (reference sequence). CDR3 sequence: CSARGGQSSYEQYF.

The gene calls are TRBV12-3 or TRBV12-4 and TRBJ2-1; TCRdb names TRBD1, which stays unverified in the absence of DNA. The CDR3 has 16 amino acids. The CDR3 loop reads CASSLGAGGVKNEQFF.

This sequence joins TRBV6-5 and TRBJ1-5. The CDR3 runs to 13 residues. The germline CDR1 and CDR2 sequences are MNHEY and SVGAGI. The CDR3 reads CASSFNSNQPQHF.

CDR3 residues: CASSETENTEAFF. V usage is TRBV6-6 and J usage is TRBJ1-1. CDR3 length: 13 residues. In germline, CDR1 is MNHNY, CDR2 SVGAGI (reference sequence).

V is TRBV7-6 and J is TRBJ2-1; the TCRdb call, TRBD2, lacks DNA for checking. This CDR3 spans 16 amino acids. From germline, CDR1 is SGHVS and CDR2 FNYEAQ. The CDR3 is CANSLLLAVPYNEQFF.

CDR3 sequence reads: CASSPPRSGEILSGNTIYF. The chain is built from TRBV4-1 and TRBJ1-3; TCRdb lists TRBD1, though no DNA is available to test this call. Germline loops: CDR1 MGHRA, CDR2 YSYEKL. The CDR3 contains 19 residues.

The genes are TRBV20-1 and TRBJ2-1; lacking DNA, the TRBD2 call made by TCRdb goes unchecked. The CDR3 runs to 19 residues. Germline CDR1 is DFQATT and CDR2 is SNEGSKA (reference sequence). CDR3: CSARAGLYQAPKAYNEQFF.

The CDR3: CSALREGSFDEQYF. This rearrangement joins TRBV20-1 to TRBJ2-7; with no DNA, the TCRdb D assignment of TRBD2 cannot be verified. This CDR3 has 14 amino acids. The V gene's germline CDR1 is DFQATT and CDR2 SNEGSKA (reference sequence).

J is TRBJ2-1 and V is TRBV29-1; the TCRdb D gene call, TRBD1, has no DNA to confirm it. Germline V gene lookup returns CDR1 SQVTM and CDR2 ANQGSEA. The length of the CDR3 is 14 residues. CDR3 sequence reads: CSVSDRGDYNEQFF.

This chain joins TRBV4-1 and TRBJ2-5; TCRdb's D gene call, TRBD2, goes unchecked for lack of DNA. This CDR3 spans 14 amino acids. CDR1 MGHRA and CDR2 YSYEKL come from the germline V gene. CDR3 residues: CASSPGGSQETQYF.

The chain joins TRBV29-1 to TRBJ2-7. The CDR3 totals 13 residues. Per the germline V gene, CDR1 is SQVTM and CDR2 is ANQGSEA. CDR3 sequence: CSVVDGERGEQYF.

The genes are TRBV7-6 and TRBJ2-3. Germline CDR1 is SGHVS and CDR2 is FNYEAQ. The CDR3 runs 12 residues. The CDR3 sequence is CASSVGTDTQYF. Drawing the rest from reference TRBV7-6 and TRBJ2-3, the complete variable domain is GAGVSQSPRYKVTKRGQDVALRCDPISGHVSLYWYRQALGQGPEFLTYFNYEAQQDKSGLPNDRFSAERPEGSISTLTIQRTEQRDSAMYRCASSVGTDTQYFGPGTRLTVL.

The chain combines TRBV28 with TRBJ1-5. The CDR3 consists of 12 residues. Germline V gene lookup returns CDR1 MDHEN and CDR2 SYDVKM. CDR3 sequence: CASSPRPQPQHF.